The clone carrying this TCR beta chain was picked up many times. Its specificity is unknown. The ends lost 2 bases at V and 9 bases at J; junction bases unmatched: 9. The CDR3 covers 16 residues. CDR1 SEHNR and CDR2 FQNEAQ come from the germline V gene (reference sequence). Quantitative 5'-RACE was performed with molecular barcodes, and it yielded the TCR beta libraries. TCRdb itself ran the 5' RACE reads through MiXCR, one entry per CDR3 protein. The data contain 200,000 to 300,000 distinct CDR3 sequences, around 7.8% of them singletons. The data were taken from a study of CD8 T cells in ankylosing spondylitis. Study-wide findings and caveats: Disease-linked clones bore a CD8+ phenotype and were relatively rare in peripheral blood. Disease-linked clones reportedly showed significant enrichment in matched ankylosing spondylitis synovial fluid. Ankylosing spondylitis blood appeared to carry a characteristic TCR beta motif of 7 or 8 highly homologous variants.

The receptor was derived from a male donor with ankylosing spondylitis or in good health (not recorded which). The sample taken for sequencing was blood, either unsorted or a sorted T cell fraction (not recorded which). The chain couples TRBV7-9 to TRBJ2-1, with 11 bases matching TRBD1. This chain's CDR3 is CASSLKTGTGGSEQFF. CDR3 nucleotides: TGTGCCAGCAGCTTAAAAACCGGGACAGGGGGGAGTGAGCAGTTCTTC.